These 32 T cell receptor beta chains were sequenced from one sample in a study of cytomegalovirus exposure and HLA in healthy donors. The table came from immunoSEQ multiplex PCR; TCRdb's copy has only in-frame clones and leaves some out. This table holds 130,000 to 150,000 clones, approximately 91% found once. What was sequenced was PBMCs. These receptors were collected from a young man in good health and CMV-seronegative.

This clone occurred a few times. The chain carries TRBV19 and TRBJ2-7; D is perhaps TRBD2 (5 bases). CDR3 size: 13 residues. The germline V gene encodes CDR1 LNHDA and CDR2 SQIVND (reference sequence). The ends were cut back, 11 bases at V and 7 bases at J, with 21 bases in the middle. DNA for the CDR3: TGTGCCTCTGGACTGGGCAGAGCTGGAGAGCAGTACTTC. Its translation is CASGLGRAGEQYF.

The chain carries TRBV6-6 and TRBJ1-5, with a tentative D call TRBD1 (5 bases). Germline CDR1 MNHNY, CDR2 SVGAGI (reference sequence). The length of the CDR3 is 12 residues. V lost 6 bases and J 6 bases, leaving 9 bases between the germline ends. CDR3: CASRNTGQPQHF. For the CDR3, the DNA is TGTGCCAGCAGGAACACAGGTCAGCCCCAGCATTTT.

The J gene is TRBJ1-4, the V gene TRBV29-1, with 8 positions matching TRBD1. This CDR3 has 14 residues. The germline CDR1 and CDR2 sequences are SQVTM and ANQGSEA. Unmatched junction bases numbered 2, after V lost 1 base and J lost 4 bases. CDR3: CSVEGTGNNEKLFF. Written as DNA, the CDR3 is TGCAGCGTTGAAGGGACAGGGAATAATGAAAAACTGTTTTTT.

The chain couples TRBV5-1 to TRBJ1-6, with D unresolved. CDR3 length: 14 amino acids. Germline values: CDR1 SGHRS, CDR2 YFSETQ. The germline V and J ends were trimmed by 0 bases and 7 bases, with 8 bases remaining between them. This CDR3 is CASSLGITNSPLHF. The CDR3 DNA reads TGCGCCAGCAGCTTGGGAATCACAAATTCACCCCTCCACTTT.

This clone appeared once. The J gene is TRBJ2-1, the V gene TRBV10-1; 10 bases match TRBD2. In germline, CDR1 is WNHNN, CDR2 SYGVQD (reference sequence). The CDR3 has 13 residues. The ends lost 7 bases at V and 9 bases at J; junction bases unmatched: 6. This CDR3 is CASMLAGDSEQFF. In DNA form, the CDR3 reads TGCGCCAGCATGCTAGCGGGGGACAGTGAGCAGTTCTTC.

The V gene is TRBV10-3, the J gene TRBJ2-4, with a possible D match to TRBD1 (5 bases). This CDR3 contains 16 residues. Germline loops: CDR1 ENHRY, CDR2 SYGVKD. V was clipped by 2 bases and J by 0 bases, with 11 bases between them. The chain's CDR3 is CAISEAETVAKNIQYF. CDR3 coding DNA: TGTGCCATCAGTGAGGCCGAGACAGTAGCCAAAAACATTCAGTACTTC.

The chain couples TRBV5-6 to TRBJ1-3; 9 nucleotides align to TRBD1. Per the germline V gene, CDR1 is SGHDT and CDR2 is YYEEEE. J lost 5 bases, V lost 3 bases, and 6 bases had no gene match. This CDR3 is 15 amino acids long. CDR3 loop: CASSWLGTGRNTIYF. The CDR3 nucleotides are TGTGCCAGCAGCTGGTTAGGGACAGGGAGAAACACCATATATTTT. Using reference TRBV5-6 and TRBJ1-3 for the parts outside the CDR3, the full variable domain is DAGVTQSPTHLIKTRGQQVTLRCSPKSGHDTVSWYQQALGQGPQFIFQYYEEEERQRGNFPDRFSGHQFPNYSSELNVNALLLGDSALYLCASSWLGTGRNTIYFGEGSWLTVV.

The chain combines TRBV12-5 with TRBJ2-1; D unresolved. V was trimmed by 1 base and J by 10 bases, leaving 14 bases between them. Germline V gene data show CDR1 as LGHNT and CDR2 as FRNRAP. CDR3 length: 14 residues. The CDR3 here is CASGLGSGSVEQFF. DNA for the CDR3: TGTGCTAGTGGTTTGGGGTCCGGGTCGGTGGAGCAGTTCTTC.

The rearrangement joins TRBV6-1 to TRBJ1-2; tentatively, D is TRBD1 (5 bases). Germline CDR1 reads MNHNS; CDR2 reads SASEGT. V lost 8 bases to trimming and J lost 3 bases, with 10 bases between them. The CDR3 loop spans 12 amino acids. The CDR3 region has the DNA TGTGCCAGCGGGGGAGGGTACTATGGCTACACCTTC. Translating it yields CASGGGYYGYTF.

The rearrangement joins TRBV7-2 to TRBJ2-5, with 10 bases fitting TRBD2. Unmatched junction bases numbered 3, after V lost 1 base and J lost 4 bases. The CDR3 loop spans 15 amino acids. CDR1 is SGHTA and CDR2 is FQGNSA in the germline V gene. The DNA of the CDR3 is TGTGCCAGCAGCTTAGGGCTAGCGGGGGTAGAGACCCAGTACTTC. It translates to CASSLGLAGVETQYF.

The table lists this clone with a few counts. The DNA for the CDR3 is TGTGCCAGCTCACCGCGCTTGGAGGAAGAGCAGTACGTC. This codes for CASSPRLEEEQYV. This chain uses TRBV18 with TRBJ2-7, with D possibly TRBD2 on 5 matching bases. CDR3 size: 13 residues. Germline V gene lookup returns CDR1 KGHSH and CDR2 LQKENI. V shed 3 bases and J shed 7 bases, with 13 bases lying between them.

The chain carries TRBV18 and TRBJ1-4; no reliable D call. CDR1 and CDR2 (germline): KGHSH, LQKENI. The CDR3 is 15 residues long. Trimming took off 0 bases at V and 6 bases at J, with 11 bases between the two ends. CDR3 loop: CASSPPSLLDEKLFF. The CDR3 DNA reads as TGTGCCAGCTCACCACCGAGCCTACTGGATGAAAAACTGTTTTTT.

This clone was seen only once. The chain has TRBV5-1 and TRBJ2-2, with 8 positions matching TRBD2. The CDR3 is made up of 16 amino acids. J lost 2 bases, V lost 1 base, and 4 bases had no gene match. Germline-derived CDR1 and CDR2 are SGHRS and YFSETQ. The CDR3 reads CASSLIREGNTGELFF. CDR3 bases: TGCGCCAGCAGCTTGATCCGGGAGGGTAACACCGGGGAGCTGTTTTTT.

The chain joins TRBV10-3 to TRBJ2-3; a possible D gene is TRBD1 (6 bases). The germline V and J ends were trimmed by 5 bases and 1 base, with 10 bases remaining between them. Germline loops: CDR1 ENHRY, CDR2 SYGVKD. The CDR3 runs to 14 residues. CDR3: CAISTGHGTDTQYF. The CDR3 DNA sequence: TGTGCCATCAGTACAGGGCATGGCACAGATACGCAGTATTTT.

V usage is TRBV18 and J usage is TRBJ2-5; D ambiguous. CDR3 length equals 13 residues. Trimming left V 2 bases short and J 1 base short, with 5 bases between. Germline V gives CDR1 KGHSH, CDR2 LQKENI. CDR3 amino acids: CASSPSSQETQYF. The CDR3 DNA reads as TGTGCCAGCTCACCATCTTCCCAAGAGACCCAGTACTTC.

The J gene is TRBJ2-3, the V gene TRBV6-1; 9 bases map to TRBD1. After removal of 4 bases from V and 3 bases from J, the junction contained 5 bases not matched to a gene. The germline CDR1 and CDR2 sequences are MNHNS and SASEGT. CDR3 length: 15 residues. The CDR3 nucleotides are TGTGCCAGCAGTGCCGGGACAGGGTGGACAGATACGCAGTATTTT. Its translation is CASSAGTGWTDTQYF.

CDR3 residues: CASSPLSGELFF. Here the CDR3 DNA reads TGTGCCAGCAGCCCCCTCTCTGGGGAGCTGTTTTTT. The chain links TRBV9 to TRBJ2-2; D unclear. The CDR3 extends over 12 amino acids. V dropped 4 bases and J dropped 8 bases, with 9 bases sitting between them. CDR1 and CDR2 from the germline V gene are SGDLS and YYNGEE.

The V call is TRBV28, the J call TRBJ1-5; D is unresolved. V shed 3 bases and J shed 5 bases, with 5 bases lying between them. Germline V lookup: CDR1 MDHEN, CDR2 SYDVKM. This CDR3 contains 12 residues. The CDR3 reads CASSFSDQPQHF. CDR3 in DNA: TGTGCCAGCAGTTTTTCAGATCAGCCCCAGCATTTT. The whole variable domain, remainder taken from reference TRBV28 and TRBJ1-5, is DVKVTQSSRYLVKRTGEKVFLECVQDMDHENMFWYRQDPGLGLRLIYFSYDVKMKEKGDIPEGYSVSREKKERFSLILESASTNQTSMYLCASSFSDQPQHFGDGTRLSIL.

The rearrangement joins TRBV19 to TRBJ2-2; the D is unclear. The germline V and J ends were trimmed by 4 bases and 7 bases, with 7 bases remaining between them. The CDR3 consists of 12 residues. Germline V gives CDR1 LNHDA, CDR2 SQIVND (reference sequence). CDR3 coding DNA: TGTGCCAGTAGTAAGCTGATCGGGGAGCTGTTTTTT. Protein sequence: CASSKLIGELFF.

The rearrangement uses TRBV5-4 and TRBJ2-5, with D possibly TRBD2 on 6 matching bases. The germline V gene encodes CDR1 SGHNT and CDR2 YYREEE (reference sequence). There are 13 residues in the CDR3. Deletions cut 7 bases from V and 5 bases from J, with 15 bases between. The CDR3 sequence is CASGPGEMETQYF. The CDR3 DNA follows: TGTGCCAGCGGGCCGGGAGAAATGGAGACCCAGTACTTC.

The chain is built from TRBV19 and TRBJ2-7, with TRBD2 identical over 11 bases. The CDR3 runs 16 residues. Germline-derived CDR1 and CDR2 are LNHDA and SQIVND (reference sequence). J lost 0 bases, V lost 4 bases, and 5 bases had no gene match. For the CDR3, the DNA is TGTGCCAGTAGTACTACTAGCGGGGGATACTCCTACGAGCAGTACTTC. Translation gives CASSTTSGGYSYEQYF.

V gene TRBV5-4 combines with J gene TRBJ2-1, with TRBD1 matching 7 bases. J gave up 4 bases and V 0 bases, and 4 bases lay outside the gene matches. The CDR3 covers 15 residues. The germline gives CDR1 SGHNT, CDR2 YYREEE (reference sequence). CDR3 DNA sequence: TGTGCCAGCAGCTTGGAACAGGGGCGTTACAATGAGCAGTTCTTC. Translating gives CASSLEQGRYNEQFF.

The J gene is TRBJ2-1, the V gene TRBV9; D is possibly TRBD2 (5 bases). V lost 2 bases and J 4 bases, leaving 16 bases between the germline ends. The CDR3 totals 16 residues. Germline CDR1 SGDLS, CDR2 YYNGEE. CDR3 nucleotides: TGTGCCAGCAGCGTTTACGGAGGTTCTTTATACAATGAGCAGTTCTTC. This encodes CASSVYGGSLYNEQFF.

This clone was observed a handful of times. This chain uses TRBV11-2 with TRBJ2-3, with 7 bases aligning to TRBD2. V dropped 4 bases and J dropped 4; count of bases not matched to a gene: 5. The germline V gene encodes CDR1 SGHAT and CDR2 FQNNGV. The CDR3 spans 14 residues. The CDR3 here is CASSSFRGADTQYF. In nucleotides, the CDR3 is TGTGCCAGCAGCTCGTTCCGGGGGGCAGATACGCAGTATTTT.

The chain uses TRBV5-1 and TRBJ1-4, with D uncertain. Germline values: CDR1 SGHRS, CDR2 YFSETQ. Trimming removed 3 bases from V and 8 bases from J, with 14 bases in between. The CDR3 is 14 residues long. This CDR3 is CASSSEGASEKLFF. Here the CDR3 DNA reads TGCGCCAGCAGCTCGGAGGGCGCGTCCGAAAAACTGTTTTTT. Full variable domain (remainder filled in from reference TRBV5-1 and TRBJ1-4): KAGVTQTPRYLIKTRGQQVTLSCSPISGHRSVSWYQQTPGQGLQFLFEYFSETQRNKGNFPGRFSGRQFSNSRSEMNVSTLELGDSALYLCASSSEGASEKLFFGSGTQLSVL.

This chain links TRBV9 with TRBJ2-1; tentatively, D is TRBD1 (5 bases). The CDR3 loop spans 14 amino acids. The V end was cut by 0 bases, the J end by 10 bases, with 14 bases between. The germline V gene encodes CDR1 SGDLS and CDR2 YYNGEE. The CDR3, as DNA: TGTGCCAGCAGCGTAGAGACCAGAGACAGCGAGCAGTTCTTC. This translates into CASSVETRDSEQFF.

The chain joins TRBV18 to TRBJ2-7; no clear D gene. V lost 6 bases to trimming and J lost 2 bases, with 5 bases between them. The CDR3 extends over 11 amino acids. CDR1 and CDR2 (germline): KGHSH, LQKENI. CDR3 sequence: CASSSTYEQYF. The CDR3 nucleotides are TGTGCCAGCTCTTCTACCTACGAGCAGTACTTC.

The chain joins TRBV15 to TRBJ2-2; TRBD2 matches 7 bases. The CDR3 sequence is 15 residues long. Germline values: CDR1 LNHNV, CDR2 YYDKDF (reference sequence). J was trimmed by 1 base and V by 4 bases; bases with no gene match: 3. CDR3 amino acids: CATSKSGGNTGELFF. CDR3 DNA: TGTGCCACCAGCAAATCGGGGGGGAACACCGGGGAGCTGTTTTTT.

The chain is built from TRBV9 and TRBJ2-1; a weak D match, TRBD1 (7 bases). Trimming removed 4 bases at V and 4 bases at J, with 15 bases between. The CDR3 totals 15 residues. Germline CDR1 SGDLS, CDR2 YYNGEE. The CDR3 protein is CASSLGGAGYNEQFF. The CDR3 region has the DNA TGTGCCAGCAGCTTAGGGGGCGCGGGGTACAATGAGCAGTTCTTC.

The chain combines TRBV5-1 with TRBJ2-5; 8 bases are a match to TRBD2. The V gene end was trimmed by 5 bases and the J gene end by 5 bases; junction bases not matched to a gene: 8. Germline V lookup: CDR1 SGHRS, CDR2 YFSETQ. This CDR3 is built from 14 residues. The CDR3 protein is CASRFSGVLETQYF. DNA of the CDR3: TGCGCCAGCAGGTTTAGCGGGGTTCTCGAGACCCAGTACTTC.

The chain uses TRBV21-1 and TRBJ2-7; TRBD2 reflects the table's D call only, with no check against the DNA. TRBV21-1 is termed a pseudogene. This CDR3 has 14 amino acids. As DNA, the CDR3 is TGTGCCAGCAGCAAGGCTAGCGGGATCTACGAGCAGTACGTC. Amino acids: CASSKASGIYEQYV.

The rearrangement uses TRBV5-1 and TRBJ2-5; 11 bases line up with TRBD2. The germline V gene has CDR1 SGHRS and CDR2 YFSETQ. The CDR3 contains 15 residues. After removal of 7 bases from V and 3 bases from J, the junction contained 8 bases not matched to a gene. The CDR3 region is CASCLSGGAEETQYF. Here the CDR3 DNA reads TGCGCCAGCTGCCTTAGCGGGGGGGCCGAAGAGACCCAGTACTTC.